One sample yielded the 10 T cell receptor beta chains listed below, sequenced in a study of control samples from healthy donors and cancer patients. Profiled with immunoSEQ multiplex PCR; TCRdb holds only in-frame clones, not every one. The sample carries 170,000 or so clones, approximately 91% recorded once. The sequenced sample was blood. These receptors were taken from a middle-aged woman in good health.

The rearrangement uses TRBV10-2 and TRBJ1-4; 9 positions match TRBD1. Germline V gene data show CDR1 as WSHSY and CDR2 as SAAADI. Losses at the gene ends were 4 bases for V and 1 base for J; bases not matched to a gene: 1. This CDR3 has 15 amino acids. In DNA form, the CDR3 reads TGCGCCAGCAGTGGGACAGGGGTAACTAATGAAAAACTGTTTTTT. It encodes CASSGTGVTNEKLFF.

This chain links TRBV7-2 with TRBJ1-1; D is undetermined. The V gene lost 9 bases and the J gene lost 1 base, with 12 bases spanning the gap. The germline V gene has CDR1 SGHTA and CDR2 FQGNSA. The CDR3 contains 13 residues. The CDR3 loop is CASLIERNTEAFF. For the CDR3, the DNA is TGTGCCAGTCTTATCGAGCGGAACACTGAAGCTTTCTTT.

The chain employs TRBV9 and TRBJ2-5, with D maybe TRBD2 (5 bases). CDR1 SGDLS and CDR2 YYNGEE come from the germline V gene. Trimming stripped 4 bases from V and 4 bases from J, with 20 bases between. The CDR3 extends over 16 amino acids. CDR3 protein: CASSPRLGVFLETQYF. DNA of the CDR3: TGTGCCAGCAGCCCCCGACTGGGAGTTTTCTTAGAGACCCAGTACTTC. Filled out from reference TRBV9 and TRBJ2-5, the complete variable domain reads DSGVTQTPKHLITATGQRVTLRCSPRSGDLSVYWYQQSLDQGLQFLIQYYNGEERAKGNILERFSAQQFPDLHSELNLSSLELGDSALYFCASSPRLGVFLETQYFGPGTRLLVL.

The rearrangement joins TRBV25-1 to TRBJ1-4; 9 bases map to TRBD1. From germline, CDR1 is MGHDK and CDR2 SYGVNS. The CDR3 extends over 15 amino acids. V gave up 7 bases and J gave up 10 bases; unmatched junction bases: 13. CDR3 DNA: TGTGCCAGCACTCATCCGGGACAGGGAGACGCAAAACTGTTTTTT. This gives the protein CASTHPGQGDAKLFF.

This clone came up once. The chain couples TRBV5-1 to TRBJ2-7, with 9 bases fitting TRBD1. Germline CDR1 reads SGHRS; CDR2 reads YFSETQ. CDR3 length: 14 amino acids. The V segment lost 0 bases and the J segment 5 bases; nucleotides outside the gene matches: 3. CDR3 nucleotide sequence: TGCGCCAGCAGCTTGGTCGGGACAGGGAACGAGCAGTACTTC. The encoded protein is CASSLVGTGNEQYF.

The chain recombines TRBV3-1 (or the pseudogene TRBV3-2) with TRBJ2-3; 14 bases are shared with TRBD2. Germline V gene data show CDR1 as LGHDT and CDR2 as YNNKEL (reference sequence). V dropped 0 bases and J dropped 6; count of bases not matched to a gene: 17. The CDR3 extends over 21 amino acids. The CDR3, as DNA: TGTGCCAGCAGCCAAGAGATTAGGGGACTAGCGGGGGAAGGTTGGGTGGATACGCAGTATTTT. Amino acids: CASSQEIRGLAGEGWVDTQYF.

This rearrangement joins TRBV5-4 to TRBJ1-2; D perhaps matches TRBD1 (6 bases). Germline lookup yields CDR1 SGHNT and CDR2 YYREEE (reference sequence). Trimming left V 0 bases short and J 0 bases short, with 15 bases between. This CDR3 is built from 17 residues. CDR3 amino acids: CASSLGGQRVPNYGYTF. The CDR3 DNA follows: TGTGCCAGCAGCTTGGGTGGACAGAGAGTACCTAACTATGGCTACACCTTC.

The chain links TRBV7-6 to TRBJ2-5, with D unclear. Germline CDR1 SGHVS, CDR2 FNYEAQ. V was shortened by 6 bases and J by 5 bases, with 13 bases between the two germline ends. The CDR3 loop spans 13 amino acids. The chain's CDR3 is CASRTVIEETQYF. For the CDR3, the DNA is TGTGCCAGCAGAACGGTAATAGAGGAGACCCAGTACTTC.

This clone showed up just once. This chain connects TRBV18 to TRBJ1-6, with D hard to call. The V end was cut by 2 bases, the J end by 8 bases, with 13 bases between. The germline V gene encodes CDR1 KGHSH and CDR2 LQKENI. The CDR3 loop spans 15 amino acids. The DNA of the CDR3 is TGTGCCAGCTCACCATTATCGGAGCGAGATTCACCCCTCCACTTT. This translates into CASSPLSERDSPLHF. The variable domain in full, completed from reference TRBV18 and TRBJ1-6, reads NAGVMQNPRHLVRRRGQEARLRCSPMKGHSHVYWYRQLPEEGLKFMVYLQKENIIDESGMPKERFSAEFPKEGPSILRIQQVVRGDSAAYFCASSPLSERDSPLHFGNGTRLTVT.

The chain carries TRBV2 and TRBJ1-3; D not certain. V lost 6 bases to trimming and J lost 4 bases, with 13 bases between them. The CDR3 length is 14 residues. Germline CDR1 and CDR2: SNHLY and FYNNEI. The CDR3 reads CASSRPAAGNTIYF. The CDR3 DNA reads TGTGCCAGCAGCAGGCCGGCGGCAGGAAACACCATATATTTT.